This TCR beta chain was observed in a study of beta chain features in type 1 diabetes. Turning to this clone: Its antigen is not identified.

The whole isolated RNA underwent reverse transcription, so sequencing captured expressed TCRB transcripts. Assay used: immunoSEQ multiplex PCR; TCRdb lists only in-frame clones, some missing. The table shows some 400,000 clones, with roughly 16% occurring only once. Findings and caveats of the study: Naive, central memory and regulatory TCRB repertoires appeared more similar among patients than healthy donors.

With V trimmed by 7 bases and J by 4 bases, 21 bases remained unmatched. Germline V gene data show CDR1 as SNHLY and CDR2 as FYNNEI. The CDR3 length is 18 residues. The genes are TRBV2 and TRBJ2-7; TRBD2 matches 8 bases. The sample taken for sequencing was naive CD4+ T cells from blood. The receptor was derived from a woman in her late teens or twenties in good health. CDR3 in amino acids: CASKGGGRVAGGIYEQYF. The DNA of the CDR3 is TGTGCCAGCAAAGGCGGAGGGAGAGTTGCGGGAGGTATTTACGAGCAGTACTTC.